A single sample is the source of the 18 T cell receptor beta chains below, sequenced in a study of beta chain features in type 1 diabetes. The entirety of the isolated RNA underwent reverse transcription, so expressed TCRB transcripts were sequenced. Assay used: immunoSEQ multiplex PCR; TCRdb lists only in-frame clones, some missing. The sample contains about 290,000 clones, 8% of which appear only once. Material: central memory CD4+ T cells from blood. These receptors were collected from a woman aged 18-29 years in good health.

The chain is built from TRBV7-2 and TRBJ1-5; TRBD1 is a possible D gene (5 bases). The V end was cut by 6 bases, the J end by 2 bases, with 11 bases between. The germline V gene has CDR1 SGHTA and CDR2 FQGNSA. CDR3 size: 14 residues. The CDR3 DNA reads TGTGCCAGCAGGGGGCCGGGAGGCAATCAGCCCCAGCATTTT. Its protein is CASRGPGGNQPQHF. The full variable domain, completed using reference TRBV7-2 and TRBJ1-5, is GAGVSQSPSNKVTEKGKDVELRCDPISGHTALYWYRQSLGQGLEFLIYFQGNSAPDKSGLPSDRFSAERTGGSVSTLTIQRTQQEDSAVYLCASRGPGGNQPQHFGDGTRLSIL.

This clone occurred a few times. V gene TRBV7-9 combines with J gene TRBJ2-1; no clear D gene. Germline V gene data show CDR1 as SEHNR and CDR2 as FQNEAQ (reference sequence). The CDR3 sequence is 12 residues long. Trimming shortened V by 5 bases and J by 12 bases, and 14 bases separated the two germline ends. The CDR3 coding sequence is TGTGCCAGCAGCCGGGTCCCTGAAGGGCAGTTCTTC. This sequence encodes CASSRVPEGQFF. Full variable domain (missing parts from reference TRBV7-9 and TRBJ2-1): DTGVSQNPRHKITKRGQNVTFRCDPISEHNRLYWYRQTLGQGPEFLTYFQNEAQLEKSRLLSDRFSAERPKGSFSTLEIQRTEQGDSAMYLCASSRVPEGQFFGPGTRLTVL.

This clone was counted ten times or more. V is TRBV19 and J is TRBJ2-1; TRBD1 matches 7 bases. CDR1 is LNHDA and CDR2 is SQIVND in the germline V gene (reference sequence). The junction had 8 bases not matched to a gene; V was cut back by 6 bases and J by 12 bases. This CDR3 is built from 12 residues. In DNA form, the CDR3 reads TGTGCCAGTAGCCAAAGACAGGGCCGGCAGTTCTTC. Protein product: CASSQRQGRQFF. Full variable domain (rest looked up from reference TRBV19 and TRBJ2-1): DGGITQSPKYLFRKEGQNVTLSCEQNLNHDAMYWYRQDPGQGLRLIYYSQIVNDFQKGDIAEGYSVSREKKESFPLTVTSAQKNPTAFYLCASSQRQGRQFFGPGTRLTVL.

This clone was observed many times. The chain combines TRBV28 with TRBJ2-1; no reliable D call. The CDR3 extends over 15 amino acids. Trimming shortened V by 4 bases and J by 4 bases, and 14 bases separated the two germline ends. Germline V CDR1 and CDR2: MDHEN, SYDVKM. The CDR3 protein is CASSYVGSQYNEQFF. CDR3 coding DNA: TGTGCCAGCAGTTATGTGGGGTCACAATACAATGAGCAGTTCTTC.

This clone was observed at least ten times. CDR3 in amino acids: CASSLSTGADTQYF. CDR3 nucleotide sequence: TGTGCCAGCAGTTTGAGTACCGGGGCAGATACGCAGTATTTT. The V call is TRBV28, the J call TRBJ2-3; tentative D call: TRBD2 (5 bases). Germline V gene sequence: CDR1 MDHEN, CDR2 SYDVKM. This CDR3 is built from 14 residues. V gave up 3 bases and J gave up 4 bases, with 11 bases separating them.

The sample holds a few counts of this clone. V usage is TRBV28 and J usage is TRBJ2-7; D remains unclear. V was trimmed by 3 bases and J by 3 bases, leaving 12 bases between them. The CDR3 runs to 14 residues. Looked up from germline, CDR1 is MDHEN and CDR2 is SYDVKM. CDR3 bases: TGTGCCAGCAGTTTTAGACGCCAGTTCTACGAGCAGTACGTC. As protein: CASSFRRQFYEQYV.

V gene TRBV7-2 combines with J gene TRBJ2-7; 9 bases agree with TRBD1. The CDR3 runs 15 residues. Germline CDR1 is SGHTA and CDR2 is FQGNSA. Trimming took 3 bases from V and 2 from J; bases not matched to a gene: 5. CDR3 protein: CASSLDRGSTYEQYF. In DNA form, the CDR3 reads TGTGCCAGCAGCTTGGACAGGGGAAGTACCTACGAGCAGTACTTC.

This clone was counted ten times or more. The V gene is TRBV4-2, the J gene TRBJ2-3; D unclear. The CDR3 length is 10 residues. The ends were cut back, 6 bases at V and 7 bases at J, with 5 bases in the middle. From germline, CDR1 is LGHNA and CDR2 YNFKEQ. The CDR3 region has the DNA TGTGCCAGCAGTGACTATACGCAGTATTTT. It encodes CASSDYTQYF.

This rearrangement joins TRBV9 to TRBJ1-3; a weak D match, TRBD1 (6 bases). Trimming removed 0 bases at V and 0 bases at J, with 13 bases between. Looked up from germline, CDR1 is SGDLS and CDR2 is YYNGEE. The CDR3 length is 17 residues. CDR3 nucleotide sequence: TGTGCCAGCAGCGTAGGACGGGGGCCAGGCTCTGGAAACACCATATATTTT. Translation gives CASSVGRGPGSGNTIYF.

This chain joins TRBV9 and TRBJ2-1; a weak D match, TRBD2 (6 bases). The CDR3 is 14 amino acids. V was pared by 0 bases and J by 6 bases, with 10 bases between. In germline, CDR1 is SGDLS, CDR2 YYNGEE. The CDR3 is CASSVGETSNEQFF. The CDR3 bases are TGTGCCAGCAGCGTAGGGGAGACTAGCAATGAGCAGTTCTTC.

The V call is TRBV18, the J call TRBJ1-1; 7 bases are a match to TRBD1. CDR1 is KGHSH and CDR2 is LQKENI in the germline V gene. The CDR3 is 15 residues long. The V gene end was trimmed by 6 bases and the J gene end by 0 bases; junction bases not matched to a gene: 7. CDR3 protein: CASSKGQALNTEAFF. The DNA of the CDR3 is TGTGCCAGCTCCAAAGGACAGGCCTTGAACACTGAAGCTTTCTTT.

Written as DNA, the CDR3 is TGTGCCAGCAGCACTGGACAGGGTGGGGTTACTGAAGCTTTCTTT. Residues: CASSTGQGGVTEAFF. The chain recombines TRBV7-3 with TRBJ1-1; TRBD1 agrees at 8 bases. Germline trimming cut 5 bases from V and 5 bases from J; bases unmatched to any gene: 10. The germline gives CDR1 SGHTA, CDR2 FQGTGA. This CDR3 comprises 15 residues.

The rearrangement joins TRBV4-2 to TRBJ2-1, with 13 bases aligning to TRBD2. Trimming cost V 6 bases and J 0 bases; bases outside gene matches: 14. CDR1 LGHNA and CDR2 YNFKEQ come from the germline V gene. This CDR3 has 20 residues. Written as DNA, the CDR3 is TGTGCCAGCAGAGGGGGACCGGGACTAGCGGGGAAGAGCTCCTACAATGAGCAGTTCTTC. Protein product: CASRGGPGLAGKSSYNEQFF.

This clone turned up a few times. The rearrangement joins TRBV5-1 to TRBJ1-1; tentatively, D is TRBD1 (6 bases). V dropped 0 bases and J dropped 0 bases, with 12 bases sitting between them. CDR3 length equals 16 residues. From germline, CDR1 is SGHRS and CDR2 YFSETQ. The CDR3 DNA reads as TGCGCCAGCAGCTTGGGACGACAGGTTATGAACACTGAAGCTTTCTTT. Encoded protein: CASSLGRQVMNTEAFF.

A few counts support this clone. The gene calls are TRBV7-9 and TRBJ2-4, with D uncertain. The V gene lost 1 base and the J gene lost 7 bases, with 20 bases spanning the gap. Germline-derived CDR1 and CDR2 are SEHNR and FQNEAQ (reference sequence). The CDR3 has 17 amino acids. CDR3: CASSLGDPTPDRNIQYF. The DNA of the CDR3 is TGTGCCAGCAGCTTAGGGGATCCGACTCCAGATCGGAACATTCAGTACTTC.

This clone has a handful of counts. This chain uses TRBV14 with TRBJ2-7, with 7 bases aligning to TRBD1. The CDR3 length is 14 residues. Trimming at V came to 4 bases and at J to 3 bases, leaving 6 bases not matched to a gene. Germline V lookup: CDR1 SGHDN, CDR2 FVKESK. The CDR3 sequence: CASSPTGLLYEQYF. For the CDR3, the DNA is TGTGCCAGCAGCCCGACAGGGCTCCTCTACGAGCAGTACTTC.

This clone was observed a handful of times. The chain joins TRBV18 to TRBJ1-1; the D gene is possibly TRBD1 (6 bases). The ends were cut back, 2 bases at V and 7 bases at J, with 23 bases in the middle. Germline CDR1 reads KGHSH; CDR2 reads LQKENI. The CDR3 contains 17 residues. The CDR3 nucleotides are TGTGCCAGCTCACCATCGGGGGCCCGGATCAACCCCGGTGAAGCTTTCTTT. Its translation is CASSPSGARINPGEAFF.

In this sample, this clone turned up a few times. The chain is built from TRBV30 and TRBJ2-5, with 7 bases that match TRBD1. CDR1 and CDR2 (germline): GTSNPN, SVGIG (reference sequence). This CDR3 spans 15 amino acids. V shed 3 bases and J 0 bases; nucleotides not matched to a gene: 7. CDR3 nucleotide sequence: TGTGCCTGGAGCGCAGGGGGTTGGTACCAAGAGACCCAGTACTTC. This sequence encodes CAWSAGGWYQETQYF. The whole variable domain, remainder taken from reference TRBV30 and TRBJ2-5, is SQTIHQWPATLVQPVGSPLSLECTVEGTSNPNLYWYRQAAGRGLQLLFYSVGIGQISSEVPQNLSASRPQDRQFILSSKKLLLSDSGFYLCAWSAGGWYQETQYFGPGTRLLVL.